A single sample gave rise to the 26 T cell receptor beta chains below, sequenced in a study of beta chain features in type 1 diabetes. Sequenced material consisted of expressed TCRB transcripts (all of the isolated RNA was reverse transcribed). Method: immunoSEQ multiplex PCR; TCRdb's copy keeps in-frame clones and lacks some. Of about 350,000 clones listed, around 20% are singletons. The material sequenced was naive CD4+ T cells from blood. The receptor source for this set is a woman aged 18-29 years in good health.

The chain is built from TRBV5-1 and TRBJ1-1; D not certain. The CDR3 sequence is 12 residues long. With 1 base removed from V and 3 bases from J, the gap between germline ends came to 4 bases. Germline V gene data show CDR1 as SGHRS and CDR2 as YFSETQ. The CDR3, as DNA: TGCGCCAGCAGCTTGTCGGACACTGAAGCTTTCTTT. This encodes CASSLSDTEAFF.

The chain joins TRBV5-1 to TRBJ2-1; 8 bases fit TRBD2. Germline trimming cut 0 bases from V and 0 bases from J; bases unmatched to any gene: 5. Per the germline V gene, CDR1 is SGHRS and CDR2 is YFSETQ. The length of the CDR3 is 17 residues. Written as DNA, the CDR3 is TGCGCCAGCAGCTTGGTGAGTAGCGGGGACTCCTACAATGAGCAGTTCTTC. Translated: CASSLVSSGDSYNEQFF.

This clone has a handful of counts. The chain combines TRBV7-2 with TRBJ2-1; 11 nucleotides line up with TRBD2. With V trimmed by 4 bases and J by 7 bases, 15 bases remained unmatched. Germline V CDR1 and CDR2: SGHTA, FQGNSA. CDR3 size: 18 residues. The chain's CDR3 is CASSSPAGSGGAGNEQFF. CDR3 nucleotides: TGTGCCAGCAGCTCCCCCGCCGGTAGCGGGGGGGCCGGGAATGAGCAGTTCTTC.

The genes are TRBV13 and TRBJ1-1; a possible D gene is TRBD1 (6 bases). Deletions cut 5 bases from V and 1 base from J, with 14 bases between. CDR3 length equals 15 residues. Germline CDR1 PRHDT, CDR2 FYEKMQ (reference sequence). For the CDR3, the DNA is TGTGCCAGCAGCCCCAGGGGACGACGGAACACTGAAGCTTTCTTT. It codes for CASSPRGRRNTEAFF.

This clone was counted between two and nine times. The V gene is TRBV6-4, the J gene TRBJ2-2; 12 nucleotides line up with TRBD2. J lost 7 bases, V lost 8 bases, and 11 bases had no gene match. Germline lookup yields CDR1 MRHNA and CDR2 SNTAGT. The CDR3 runs to 16 residues. The CDR3 DNA is TGTGCCAGCCCCGATCTAGCGGGGGGGCCGAGCGGGGAGCTGTTTTTT. It translates to CASPDLAGGPSGELFF.

This chain connects TRBV2 to TRBJ1-2, with D possibly being TRBD1 (6 bases). This CDR3 region has 13 residues. Germline V gene lookup returns CDR1 SNHLY and CDR2 FYNNEI. Between the trimmed V and J ends, which lost 6 bases and 4 bases, there was a span of 12 bases. In nucleotides, the CDR3 is TGTGCCAGCAGGGTACAGGGCGGCTATGGCTACACCTTC. This gives the protein CASRVQGGYGYTF. Variable domain in full (rest from reference TRBV2 and TRBJ1-2): EPEVTQTPSHQVTQMGQEVILRCVPISNHLYFYWYRQILGQKVEFLVSFYNNEISEKSEIFDDQFSVERPDGSNFTLKIRSTKLEDSAMYFCASRVQGGYGYTFGSGTRLTVV.

This clone has more than one count but fewer than ten. The chain recombines TRBV9 with TRBJ2-5, with 8 positions matching TRBD1. This CDR3 has 15 residues. The V gene's germline CDR1 is SGDLS and CDR2 YYNGEE. J lost 5 bases, V lost 1 base, and 7 bases had no gene match. The CDR3 loop reads CASSVTSDRVETQYF. Here the CDR3 DNA reads TGTGCCAGCAGCGTAACCTCGGACAGGGTGGAGACCCAGTACTTC.

The CDR3 nucleotides are TGCGCCAGCAGCCAAGTGATGGCAAGAGGGATGCAGTATTTT. Protein sequence: CASSQVMARGMQYF. The chain couples TRBV4-1 to TRBJ2-3; D might be TRBD2 (5 bases). CDR3 length: 14 residues. From germline, CDR1 is MGHRA and CDR2 YSYEKL. V shed 1 base and J shed 11 bases, with 16 bases lying between them.

J is TRBJ1-2 and V is TRBV20-1; D uncertain. This CDR3 region has 11 residues. Deletions cut 6 bases from V and 3 bases from J, with 8 bases between. CDR1 is DFQATT, CDR2 SNEGSKA, per germline (reference sequence). CDR3 DNA sequence: TGCAGTGCGGACGGGGACTATGGCTACACCTTC. This sequence encodes CSADGDYGYTF.

The chain combines TRBV29-1 with TRBJ2-2, with 11 bases aligning to TRBD2. The ends lost 4 bases at V and 0 bases at J; junction bases unmatched: 13. In germline, CDR1 is SQVTM, CDR2 ANQGSEA. There are 19 residues in the CDR3. CDR3 residues: CSVGLWASGRFANTGELFF. CDR3 in DNA: TGCAGCGTTGGTCTATGGGCTAGCGGGAGGTTCGCGAACACCGGGGAGCTGTTTTTT.

This clone was counted between two and nine times. CDR3 sequence reads: CASSTEGGETQYF. The CDR3 DNA reads TGTGCCAGCAGCACGGAGGGCGGGGAGACCCAGTACTTC. J is TRBJ2-5 and V is TRBV6-1; possible D gene TRBD2, 6 bases. From germline, CDR1 is MNHNS and CDR2 SASEGT. This CDR3 contains 13 residues. The V gene lost 6 bases and the J gene lost 5 bases, with 13 bases spanning the gap.

Written as DNA, the CDR3 is TGCGCCAGCAGCGCAGGACAAAGCTATACTGAAGCTTTCTTT. This translates into CASSAGQSYTEAFF. The chain is built from TRBV5-1 and TRBJ1-1; the D gene is possibly TRBD1 (5 bases). The CDR3 runs to 14 residues. From germline, CDR1 is SGHRS and CDR2 YFSETQ. V was pared by 4 bases and J by 5 bases, with 15 bases between. Full variable domain (missing parts from reference TRBV5-1 and TRBJ1-1): KAGVTQTPRYLIKTRGQQVTLSCSPISGHRSVSWYQQTPGQGLQFLFEYFSETQRNKGNFPGRFSGRQFSNSRSEMNVSTLELGDSALYLCASSAGQSYTEAFFGQGTRLTVV.

The V and J genes are TRBV28 and TRBJ2-3; D possibly corresponds to TRBD1 (5 bases). The CDR3 sequence is 14 residues long. V lost 6 bases and J 2 bases, leaving 12 bases between the germline ends. Germline loops: CDR1 MDHEN, CDR2 SYDVKM. CDR3 nucleotide sequence: TGTGCCAGCAGACAACAGGTACCCACAGATACGCAGTATTTT. It is translated as CASRQQVPTDTQYF. Complete variable domain (other parts from reference TRBV28 and TRBJ2-3): DVKVTQSSRYLVKRTGEKVFLECVQDMDHENMFWYRQDPGLGLRLIYFSYDVKMKEKGDIPEGYSVSREKKERFSLILESASTNQTSMYLCASRQQVPTDTQYFGPGTRLTVL.

In its sample, this clone was seen a few times. The chain has TRBV7-9 and TRBJ1-6; 8 bases are a match to TRBD1. CDR3 length equals 15 residues. With V trimmed by 1 base and J by 8 bases, 4 bases remained unmatched. CDR1 and CDR2 (germline): SEHNR, FQNEAQ (reference sequence). CDR3 sequence: CASSLEGQGHSPLHF. The DNA for the CDR3 is TGTGCCAGCAGCTTAGAAGGACAGGGTCATTCACCCCTCCACTTT.

The gene calls are TRBV29-1 and TRBJ2-3, with D perhaps matching TRBD2 (5 bases). CDR3 length equals 15 residues. From germline, CDR1 is SQVTM and CDR2 ANQGSEA. The V end was cut by 3 bases, the J end by 1 base, with 14 bases between. Here the CDR3 DNA reads TGCAGCGTTGACACGGGGAGTGGAGGCACAGATACGCAGTATTTT. It codes for CSVDTGSGGTDTQYF.

The rearrangement joins TRBV30 to TRBJ2-7; D may be TRBD1 (6 bases). This CDR3 spans 14 amino acids. V was clipped by 0 bases and J by 3 bases, with 12 bases between them. Germline loops: CDR1 GTSNPN, CDR2 SVGIG (reference sequence). The CDR3 DNA sequence: TGTGCCTGGAGTGTAGGGTACAGGGTCTACGAGCAGTACTTC. Its protein is CAWSVGYRVYEQYF.

This clone was detected a few times. The chain has TRBV5-4 and TRBJ2-3; maybe TRBD2 (6 bases). Per the germline V gene, CDR1 is SGHNT and CDR2 is YYREEE (reference sequence). Trimming cost V 4 bases and J 3 bases, with 18 bases left between them. CDR3 size: 16 residues. CDR3 sequence reads: CASSPLFEGGTDTQYF. The DNA for the CDR3 is TGTGCCAGCAGCCCCTTATTCGAGGGAGGAACAGATACGCAGTATTTT.

This clone showed up just a few times. The chain couples TRBV25-1 to TRBJ2-7; 8 bases map to TRBD2. The junction had 3 bases not matched to a gene; V was cut back by 2 bases and J by 6 bases. In germline, CDR1 is MGHDK, CDR2 SYGVNS. This CDR3 has 13 amino acids. CDR3 loop: CASSEPGGTEQYF. CDR3 coding DNA: TGTGCCAGCAGTGAACCGGGAGGGACCGAGCAGTACTTC.

The sample holds a few counts of this clone. The J gene is TRBJ2-3, the V gene TRBV7-2, with D maybe TRBD2 (6 bases). Germline V gene lookup returns CDR1 SGHTA and CDR2 FQGNSA. V lost 1 base and J lost 0, with 8 bases in between. The CDR3 totals 15 residues. CDR3 sequence reads: CASSLEGLSTDTQYF. DNA of the CDR3: TGTGCCAGCAGCTTAGAGGGACTTAGCACAGATACGCAGTATTTT.

This clone was counted between two and nine times. The V gene is TRBV18, the J gene TRBJ2-7; 10 positions match TRBD2. From germline, CDR1 is KGHSH and CDR2 LQKENI. The CDR3 has 14 residues. Germline trimming cut 2 bases from V and 6 bases from J; bases unmatched to any gene: 4. CDR3 protein: CASSPKSGGGEQYF. Here the CDR3 DNA reads TGTGCCAGCTCACCAAAAAGCGGGGGGGGCGAGCAGTACTTC.

This clone was recorded a few times. The chain couples TRBV11-2 to TRBJ1-1; D unclear. Germline CDR1 and CDR2: SGHAT and FQNNGV. The germline V and J ends were trimmed by 1 base and 5 bases, with 8 bases remaining between them. The CDR3 contains 13 residues. The CDR3 bases are TGTGCCAGCAGCTTAGGTTCGGGGACTGAAGCTTTCTTT. This codes for CASSLGSGTEAFF.

The table lists this clone with a few counts. J is TRBJ1-2 and V is TRBV7-9; 7 bases are shared with TRBD1. Germline CDR1 is SEHNR and CDR2 is FQNEAQ (reference sequence). The junction had 8 bases not matched to a gene; V was cut back by 5 bases and J by 2 bases. CDR3 size: 15 residues. The CDR3 loop reads CASSPPGQLNYGYTF. The DNA of the CDR3 is TGTGCCAGCAGCCCACCGGGACAGTTGAACTATGGCTACACCTTC.

The genes are TRBV6-5 and TRBJ1-1, with D unclear. From germline, CDR1 is MNHEY and CDR2 SVGAGI. The CDR3 runs 13 residues. V was pared by 6 bases and J by 5 bases, with 13 bases between. The CDR3 here is CASSPPGRTEAFF. The CDR3 DNA sequence: TGTGCCAGCAGCCCGCCGGGGAGGACTGAAGCTTTCTTT.

This clone came up a few times. V gene TRBV9 combines with J gene TRBJ2-6; 8 bases fit TRBD1. Trimming at V came to 3 bases and at J to 0 bases, leaving 8 bases not matched to a gene. The CDR3 runs 18 residues. From germline, CDR1 is SGDLS and CDR2 YYNGEE. The CDR3 DNA is TGTGCCAGCAGCGCATCCGGACAGGGTCTCTCTGGGGCCAACGTCCTGACTTTC. Its protein is CASSASGQGLSGANVLTF.

This clone was recorded a few times. J is TRBJ1-6 and V is TRBV2; possible D gene TRBD1, 6 bases. This CDR3 region has 14 residues. Per the germline V gene, CDR1 is SNHLY and CDR2 is FYNNEI. Trimming left V 5 bases short and J 9 bases short, with 14 bases between. The CDR3, as DNA: TGTGCCAGCAGTTTCAGGGGAACAGGTTCACCCCTCCACTTT. Translating gives CASSFRGTGSPLHF.

The chain joins TRBV4-1 to TRBJ2-6; a possible D gene is TRBD2 (5 bases). CDR1 and CDR2 (germline): MGHRA, YSYEKL. Between the trimmed V and J ends, which lost 0 bases and 2 bases, there was a span of 8 bases. This CDR3 is built from 16 residues. Here the CDR3 reads CASSQDLRAGANVLTF. CDR3 DNA sequence: TGCGCCAGCAGCCAAGATTTGCGGGCTGGGGCCAACGTCCTGACTTTC.